This TCR beta chain was observed in a study of T-cell memory formation after mild COVID-19. About the research overall: In these data, TCR clusters were largely donor specific.

Study-wide points: Researchers report contracting CD4+ clones mostly in CM and EM, with CD8+ clones in EMRA. The SARS-CoV-2 specificity of second-wave clones reaching peak at day 37 remained unverified. Clones shrinking between day 15 and 85 showed a balanced CD4/CD8 split, and those that grew later tilted toward CD4+.

The CDR3 is made up of 12 amino acids. The J segment lost 10 bases and the V segment lost 4 bases, leaving 2 bases of the junction unmatched. The germline V gene has CDR1 SGHNT and CDR2 YENEEA. Via MiXCR, TCRdb re-called the 5' RACE reads, giving one row per CDR3 protein. The sample yields more than 80,000 distinct CDR3 sequences, around 12% seen once. This clonotype was counted only a few times. Antigen specificity is unknown. J is TRBJ2-1 and V is TRBV11-3, with 9 positions matching TRBD1. The sequenced sample consisted of PBMCs or a T cell subset sorted from them (not recorded which). This clonotype was sampled from an adult woman who had mild COVID-19 (a few samples of this study predate the infection). Cell type and time point are not known. The CDR3 sequence is CASSWGQGEQFF. In nucleotides, the CDR3 is TGTGCCAGCAGCTGGGGACAGGGAGAGCAGTTCTTC.